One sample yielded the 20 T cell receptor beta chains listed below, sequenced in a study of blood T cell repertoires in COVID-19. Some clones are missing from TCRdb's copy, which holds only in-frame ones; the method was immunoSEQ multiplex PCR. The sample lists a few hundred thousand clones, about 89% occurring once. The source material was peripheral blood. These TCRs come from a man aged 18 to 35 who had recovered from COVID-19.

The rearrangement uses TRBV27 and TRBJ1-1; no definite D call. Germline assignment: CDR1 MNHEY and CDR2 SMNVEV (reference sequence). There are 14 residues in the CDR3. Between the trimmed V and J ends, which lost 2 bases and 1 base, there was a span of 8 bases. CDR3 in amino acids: CASSLRDKNTEAFF. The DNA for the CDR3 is TGTGCCAGCAGTTTACGAGACAAGAACACTGAAGCTTTCTTT.

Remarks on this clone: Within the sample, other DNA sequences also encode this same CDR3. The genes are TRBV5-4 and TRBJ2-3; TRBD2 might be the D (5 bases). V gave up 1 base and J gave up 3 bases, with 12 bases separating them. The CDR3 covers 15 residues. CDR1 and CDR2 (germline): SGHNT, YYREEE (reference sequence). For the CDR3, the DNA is TGTGCCAGCAGCTTGCGAGAGGGCGGGACAGATACGCAGTATTTT. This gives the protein CASSLREGGTDTQYF.

The CDR3 region is CASAALEEQPQHF. The CDR3 nucleotides are TGTGCCAGCGCGGCCCTAGAAGAACAGCCCCAGCATTTT. The gene calls are TRBV18 and TRBJ1-5; D is unclear. There are 13 residues in the CDR3. CDR1 is KGHSH and CDR2 is LQKENI in the germline V gene. Trimming cost V 8 bases and J 7 bases, with 15 bases left between them.

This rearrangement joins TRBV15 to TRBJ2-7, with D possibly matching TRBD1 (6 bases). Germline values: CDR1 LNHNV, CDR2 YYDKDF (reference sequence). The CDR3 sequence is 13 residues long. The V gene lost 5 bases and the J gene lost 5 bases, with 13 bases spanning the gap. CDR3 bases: TGTGCCACCAGCCAAAGGGGGTTCCACGAGCAGTACTTC. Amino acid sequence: CATSQRGFHEQYF.

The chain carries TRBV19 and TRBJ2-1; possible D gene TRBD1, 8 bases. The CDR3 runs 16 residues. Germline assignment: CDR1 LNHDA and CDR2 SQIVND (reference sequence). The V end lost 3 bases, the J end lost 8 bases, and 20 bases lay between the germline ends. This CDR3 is CASSIGTGGVFDEQFF. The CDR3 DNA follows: TGTGCCAGTAGTATCGGAACAGGGGGGGTATTCGATGAGCAGTTCTTC.

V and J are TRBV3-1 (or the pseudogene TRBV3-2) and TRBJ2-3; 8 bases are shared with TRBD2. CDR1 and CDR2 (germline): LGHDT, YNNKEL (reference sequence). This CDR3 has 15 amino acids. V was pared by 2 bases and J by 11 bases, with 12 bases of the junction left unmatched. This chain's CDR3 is CASSQLSGTLSGQYF. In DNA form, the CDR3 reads TGTGCCAGCAGCCAACTTAGCGGGACCCTCTCCGGGCAGTATTTT.

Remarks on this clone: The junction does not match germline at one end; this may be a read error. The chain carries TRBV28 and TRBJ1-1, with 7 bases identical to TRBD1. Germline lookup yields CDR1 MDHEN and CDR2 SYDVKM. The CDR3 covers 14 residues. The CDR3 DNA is TGTGCCAGCAGTCCGACAGGGCTGAACCCTGAAGCTTTCTTT. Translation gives CASSPTGLNPEAFF.

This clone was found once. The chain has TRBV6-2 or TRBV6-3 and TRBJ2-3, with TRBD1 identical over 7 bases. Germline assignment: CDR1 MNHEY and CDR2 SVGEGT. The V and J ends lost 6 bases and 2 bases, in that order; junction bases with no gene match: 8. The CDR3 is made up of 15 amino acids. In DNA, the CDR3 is TGTGCCAGCAGCCCAGGGACAGCCTTCACAGATACGCAGTATTTT. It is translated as CASSPGTAFTDTQYF.

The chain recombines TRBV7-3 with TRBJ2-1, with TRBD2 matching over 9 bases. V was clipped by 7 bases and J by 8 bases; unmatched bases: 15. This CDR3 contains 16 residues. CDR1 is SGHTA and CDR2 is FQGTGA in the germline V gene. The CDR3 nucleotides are TGTGCCAGCACCATACGTAGCGGGAGTCCGGCGGATGAGCAGTTCTTC. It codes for CASTIRSGSPADEQFF.

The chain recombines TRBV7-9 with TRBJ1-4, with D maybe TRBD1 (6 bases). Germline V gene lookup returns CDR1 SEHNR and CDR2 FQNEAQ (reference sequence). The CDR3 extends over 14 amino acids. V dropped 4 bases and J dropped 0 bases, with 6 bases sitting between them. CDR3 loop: CASSWTATNEKLFF. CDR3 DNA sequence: TGTGCCAGCAGCTGGACAGCAACTAATGAAAAACTGTTTTTT.

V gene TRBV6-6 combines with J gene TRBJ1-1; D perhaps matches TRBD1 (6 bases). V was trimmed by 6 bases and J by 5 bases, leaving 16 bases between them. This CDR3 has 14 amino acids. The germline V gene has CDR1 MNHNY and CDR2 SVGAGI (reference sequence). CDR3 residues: CASSTPDRRTEAFF. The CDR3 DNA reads TGTGCCAGCAGCACTCCCGACAGGAGGACTGAAGCTTTCTTT.

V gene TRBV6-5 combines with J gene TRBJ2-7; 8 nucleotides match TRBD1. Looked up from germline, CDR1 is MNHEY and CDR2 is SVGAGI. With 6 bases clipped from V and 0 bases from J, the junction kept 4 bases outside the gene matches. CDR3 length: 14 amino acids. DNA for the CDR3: TGTGCCAGCAGCCCACAGGGGGACTCCTACGAGCAGTACTTC. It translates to CASSPQGDSYEQYF.

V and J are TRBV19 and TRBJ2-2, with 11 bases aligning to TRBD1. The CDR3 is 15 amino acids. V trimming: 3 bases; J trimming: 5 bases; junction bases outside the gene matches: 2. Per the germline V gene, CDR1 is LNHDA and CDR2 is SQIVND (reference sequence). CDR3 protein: CASSIGDRGTGELFF. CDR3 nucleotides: TGTGCCAGTAGTATCGGGGACAGGGGGACCGGGGAGCTGTTTTTT.

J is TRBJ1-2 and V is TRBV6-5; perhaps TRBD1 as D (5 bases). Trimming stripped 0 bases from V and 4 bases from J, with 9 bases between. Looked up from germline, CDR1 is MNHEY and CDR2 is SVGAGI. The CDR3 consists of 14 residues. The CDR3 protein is CASSYSRQSYGYTF. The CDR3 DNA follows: TGTGCCAGCAGTTACTCGAGACAGTCCTATGGCTACACCTTC.

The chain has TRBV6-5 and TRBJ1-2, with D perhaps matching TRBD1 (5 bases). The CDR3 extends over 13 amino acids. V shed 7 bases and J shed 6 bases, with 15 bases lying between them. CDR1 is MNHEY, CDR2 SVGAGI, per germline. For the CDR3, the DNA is TGTGCCAGCATGCAGGGCCTCCTTAATGGCTACACCTTC. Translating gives CASMQGLLNGYTF.

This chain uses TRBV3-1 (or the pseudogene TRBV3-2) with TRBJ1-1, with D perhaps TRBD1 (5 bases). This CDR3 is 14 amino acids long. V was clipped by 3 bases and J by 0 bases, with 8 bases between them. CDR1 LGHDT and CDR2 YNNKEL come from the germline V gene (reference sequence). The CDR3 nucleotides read TGTGCCAGCAGCCAGGGACTTATGAACACTGAAGCTTTCTTT. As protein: CASSQGLMNTEAFF.

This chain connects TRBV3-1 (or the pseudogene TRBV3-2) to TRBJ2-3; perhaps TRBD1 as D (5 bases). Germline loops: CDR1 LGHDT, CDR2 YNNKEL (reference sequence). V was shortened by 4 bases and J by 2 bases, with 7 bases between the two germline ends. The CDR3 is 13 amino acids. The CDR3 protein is CASSPGATDTQYF. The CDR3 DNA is TGTGCCAGCAGCCCTGGGGCCACAGATACGCAGTATTTT.

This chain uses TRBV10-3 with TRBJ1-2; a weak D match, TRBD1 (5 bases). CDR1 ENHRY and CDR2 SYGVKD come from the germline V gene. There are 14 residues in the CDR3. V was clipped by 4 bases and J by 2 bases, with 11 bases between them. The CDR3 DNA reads TGTGCCATCAGTGGGGGCAGGCTAAACTATGGCTACACCTTC. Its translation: CAISGGRLNYGYTF.

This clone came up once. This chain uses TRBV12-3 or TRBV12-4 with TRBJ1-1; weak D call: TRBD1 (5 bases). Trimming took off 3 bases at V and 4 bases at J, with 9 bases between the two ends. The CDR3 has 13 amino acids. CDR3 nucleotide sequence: TGTGCCAGCAGTTTCCAGGGAATCACTGAAGCTTTCTTT. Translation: CASSFQGITEAFF.

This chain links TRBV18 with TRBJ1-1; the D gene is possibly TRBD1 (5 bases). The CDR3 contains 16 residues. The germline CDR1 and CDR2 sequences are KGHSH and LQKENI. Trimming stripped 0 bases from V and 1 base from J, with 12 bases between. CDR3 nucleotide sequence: TGTGCCAGCTCACCACCGGGAGGGGCCGGGAACACTGAAGCTTTCTTT. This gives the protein CASSPPGGAGNTEAFF. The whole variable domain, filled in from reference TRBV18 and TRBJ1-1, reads NAGVMQNPRHLVRRRGQEARLRCSPMKGHSHVYWYRQLPEEGLKFMVYLQKENIIDESGMPKERFSAEFPKEGPSILRIQQVVRGDSAAYFCASSPPGGAGNTEAFFGQGTRLTVV.